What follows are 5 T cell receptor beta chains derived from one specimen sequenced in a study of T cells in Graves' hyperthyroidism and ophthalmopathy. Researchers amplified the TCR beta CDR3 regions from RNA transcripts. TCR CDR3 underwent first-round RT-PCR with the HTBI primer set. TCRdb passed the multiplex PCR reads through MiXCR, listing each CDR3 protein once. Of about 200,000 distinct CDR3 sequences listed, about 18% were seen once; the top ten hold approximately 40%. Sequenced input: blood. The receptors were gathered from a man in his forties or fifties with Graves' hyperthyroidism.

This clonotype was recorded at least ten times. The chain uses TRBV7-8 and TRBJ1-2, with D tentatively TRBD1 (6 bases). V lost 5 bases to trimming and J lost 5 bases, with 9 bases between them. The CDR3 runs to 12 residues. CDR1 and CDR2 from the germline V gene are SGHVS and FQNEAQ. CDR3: CASSLQGYGYTF. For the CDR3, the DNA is TGTGCCAGCAGCCTACAGGGTTATGGCTACACCTTC.

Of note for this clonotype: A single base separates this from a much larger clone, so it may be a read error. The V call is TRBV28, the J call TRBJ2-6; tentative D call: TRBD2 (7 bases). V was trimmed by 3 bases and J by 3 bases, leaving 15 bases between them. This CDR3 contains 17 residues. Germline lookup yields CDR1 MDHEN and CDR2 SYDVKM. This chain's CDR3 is CASSFEGGGLGANVLTF. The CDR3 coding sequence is TGTGCCAGCAGTTTCGAGGGGGGGGGCCTTGGGGCCAACGTCCTGACTTTC.

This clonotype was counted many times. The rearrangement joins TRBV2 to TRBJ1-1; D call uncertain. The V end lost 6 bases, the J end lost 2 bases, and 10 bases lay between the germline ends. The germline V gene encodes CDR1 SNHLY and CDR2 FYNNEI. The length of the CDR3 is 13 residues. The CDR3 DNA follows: TGTGCCAGCAGGCCTCGATCCAACACTGAAGCTTTCTTT. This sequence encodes CASRPRSNTEAFF.

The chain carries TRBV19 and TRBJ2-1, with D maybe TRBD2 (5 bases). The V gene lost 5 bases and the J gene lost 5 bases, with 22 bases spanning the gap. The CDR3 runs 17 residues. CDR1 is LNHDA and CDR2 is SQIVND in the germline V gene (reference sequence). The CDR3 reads CASSQLTSFPQNNEQFF. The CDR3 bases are TGTGCCAGTAGTCAACTTACTAGTTTCCCCCAAAACAATGAGCAGTTCTTC.

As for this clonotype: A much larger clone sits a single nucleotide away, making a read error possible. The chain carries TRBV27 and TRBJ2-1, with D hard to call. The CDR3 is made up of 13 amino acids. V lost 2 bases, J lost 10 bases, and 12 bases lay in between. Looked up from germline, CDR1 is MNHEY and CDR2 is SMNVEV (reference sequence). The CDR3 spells CASSLTPSGEQFF. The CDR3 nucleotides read TGTGCCAGCAGTTTAACCCCATCAGGCGAGCAGTTCTTC.